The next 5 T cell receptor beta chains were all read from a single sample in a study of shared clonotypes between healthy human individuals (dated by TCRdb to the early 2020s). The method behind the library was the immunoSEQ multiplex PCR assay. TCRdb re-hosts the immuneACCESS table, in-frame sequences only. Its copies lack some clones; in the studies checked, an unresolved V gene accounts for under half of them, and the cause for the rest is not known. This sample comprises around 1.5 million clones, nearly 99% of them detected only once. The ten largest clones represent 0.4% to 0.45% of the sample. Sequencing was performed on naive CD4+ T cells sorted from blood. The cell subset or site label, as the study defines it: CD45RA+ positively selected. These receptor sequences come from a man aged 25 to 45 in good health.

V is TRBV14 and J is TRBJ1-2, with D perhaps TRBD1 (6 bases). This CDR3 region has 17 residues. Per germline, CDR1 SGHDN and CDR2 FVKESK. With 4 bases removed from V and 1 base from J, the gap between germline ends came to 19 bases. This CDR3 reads CASSLRAGTYNNYGYTF. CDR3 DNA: TGTGCCAGCAGCCTTCGAGCCGGGACATATAATAACTATGGCTACACCTTC.

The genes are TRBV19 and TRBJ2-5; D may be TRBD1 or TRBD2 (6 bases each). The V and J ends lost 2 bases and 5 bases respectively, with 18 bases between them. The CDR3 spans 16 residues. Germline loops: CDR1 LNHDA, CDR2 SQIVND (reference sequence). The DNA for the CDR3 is TGTGCCAGTAGTATATTGATGGGGGGCGGTTCGGAGACCCAGTACTTC. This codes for CASSILMGGGSETQYF.

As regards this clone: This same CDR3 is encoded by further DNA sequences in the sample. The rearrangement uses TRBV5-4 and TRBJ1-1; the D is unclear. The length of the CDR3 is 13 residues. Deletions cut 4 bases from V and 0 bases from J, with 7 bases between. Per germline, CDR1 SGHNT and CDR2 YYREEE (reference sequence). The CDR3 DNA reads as TGTGCCAGCAGCACCGACGTGAACACTGAAGCTTTCTTT. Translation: CASSTDVNTEAFF.

The CDR3 spells CAADGVNQPQHF. DNA for the CDR3: TGTGCCGCGGACGGGGTCAATCAGCCCCAGCATTTT. The J gene is TRBJ1-5, the V gene TRBV30; D unresolved. CDR1 GTSNPN and CDR2 SVGIG come from the germline V gene (reference sequence). The CDR3 extends over 12 amino acids. Trimming removed 8 bases at V and 3 bases at J, with 11 bases between. The entire variable domain, with the rest obtained from reference TRBV30 and TRBJ1-5, is as follows: SQTIHQWPATLVQPVGSPLSLECTVEGTSNPNLYWYRQAAGRGLQLLFYSVGIGQISSEVPQNLSASRPQDRQFILSSKKLLLSDSGFYLCAADGVNQPQHFGDGTRLSIL.

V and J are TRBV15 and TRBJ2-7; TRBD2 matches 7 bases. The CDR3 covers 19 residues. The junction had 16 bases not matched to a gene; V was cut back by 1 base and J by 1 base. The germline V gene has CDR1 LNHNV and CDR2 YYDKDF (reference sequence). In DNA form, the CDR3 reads TGTGCCACCAGCAGAGGGGGCGTCGGAAGAGCGGGACTATCCTACGAGCAGTACTTC. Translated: CATSRGGVGRAGLSYEQYF.